The clone carrying this T cell receptor (beta chain) was counted once. Its cognate antigen is unknown. Only in-frame clones appear in the TCRdb table, and some are missing; sequencing was by immunoSEQ multiplex PCR. The data show tens of thousands of clones, roughly nine tenths seen once. The CDR3 is made up of 15 amino acids. Germline V CDR1 and CDR2: MNHEY, SMNVEV (reference sequence). V was cut by 4 bases and J by 5 bases, with 18 bases left in between. The data were taken from a study of graft-versus-host responses after intestinal transplantation. At the level of the study: Induction with anti-thymocyte globulin, then tacrolimus and steroids for around three years, was given to all recipients. Whole-study findings and limits: Recipient-marrow GvH clones were detected, some having first appeared in ileum or blood.

Here the sequenced sample was unstimulated CD8+ T cells sorted from spleen or lymph node cells, taken before intestinal transplant. The receptor was isolated from a human donor who received an intestinal transplant. J is TRBJ2-7 and V is TRBV27; tentatively, D is TRBD1 (6 bases). CDR3: CASSSNFGGPHEQYF. Here the CDR3 DNA reads TGTGCCAGCAGTTCGAATTTTGGGGGCCCCCACGAGCAGTACTTC.